This T cell receptor beta chain was captured by sequencing in a study of blood T cells in healthy people across ages. Sample-barcoded 5' priming and a J-beta primer mix drove a second PCR of about 6 to 12 cycles. TCRdb processed the 5' RACE reads anew with MiXCR; each CDR3 protein has one entry. Among roughly 1.9 million distinct CDR3 sequences listed, about 39% were seen once. The V end was cut by 4 bases, the J end by 3 bases, with 12 bases between. The CDR3 runs 15 residues. Material for sequencing was blood. The origin of this receptor is a human donor in good health. The V and J genes are TRBV12-3 or TRBV12-4 and TRBJ2-2; the D call may be TRBD1 or TRBD2 (5 bases each). In DNA form, the CDR3 reads TGTGCCAGCAGTTCAAGTGGGGGTCACACCGGGGAGCTGTTTTTT. Translation: CASSSSGGHTGELFF.